These 9 T cell receptor beta chains came from one sample sequenced in a study of cytomegalovirus exposure and HLA in healthy donors. PCR primers comprised 60 Vbeta and 13 Jbeta primers. The protocol was immunoSEQ multiplex PCR, while the TCRdb copy is restricted to in-frame clones and leaves out a portion. The sample features 170,000 or so clones, with roughly 2% in its top ten. Source material: PBMCs. The source of these receptors is a man aged 30 to 39 in good health and CMV-seronegative.

The V gene is TRBV28, the J gene TRBJ1-1; 7 bases align to TRBD1. The V and J ends lost 7 bases and 4 bases, in that order; junction bases with no gene match: 9. Germline V CDR1 and CDR2: MDHEN, SYDVKM. The CDR3 totals 14 residues. This CDR3 is CASNQQGRGTEAFF. DNA for the CDR3: TGTGCCAGCAATCAACAGGGGCGCGGCACTGAAGCTTTCTTT.

The chain recombines TRBV5-1 with TRBJ2-5, with unresolved D. The germline CDR1 and CDR2 sequences are SGHRS and YFSETQ. The V end was cut by 1 base, the J end by 5 bases, with 6 bases between. The CDR3 extends over 12 amino acids. In DNA form, the CDR3 reads TGCGCCAGCAGCTTGAATCGGGAGACCCAGTACTTC. It translates to CASSLNRETQYF.

V is TRBV7-2 and J is TRBJ1-1; possible D gene TRBD1, 5 bases. This CDR3 contains 14 residues. Per germline, CDR1 SGHTA and CDR2 FQGNSA. Trimming stripped 2 bases from V and 3 bases from J, with 10 bases between. Here the CDR3 reads CASSLFARDTEAFF. The CDR3 coding sequence is TGTGCCAGCAGCTTATTTGCCAGGGACACTGAAGCTTTCTTT.

The chain is built from TRBV14 and TRBJ1-3; unclear D gene. The CDR3 has 15 residues. In germline, CDR1 is SGHDN, CDR2 FVKESK. V lost 1 base and J 0 bases, leaving 7 bases between the germline ends. DNA of the CDR3: TGTGCCAGCAGCCAAGTTGTGTACTCTGGAAACACCATATATTTT. Translation: CASSQVVYSGNTIYF.

V is TRBV5-4 and J is TRBJ2-3; TRBD2 matches 9 bases. After removal of 3 bases from V and 0 bases from J, the junction contained 8 bases not matched to a gene. Germline V CDR1 and CDR2: SGHNT, YYREEE (reference sequence). The CDR3 sequence is 17 residues long. The chain's CDR3 is CASSSHLAGKSTDTQYF. The CDR3 bases are TGTGCCAGCAGCTCGCACCTAGCGGGAAAAAGCACAGATACGCAGTATTTT.

The chain couples TRBV10-3 to TRBJ1-1; TRBD1 agrees at 10 bases. Germline-derived CDR1 and CDR2 are ENHRY and SYGVKD. CDR3 length: 16 residues. The V and J ends lost 6 bases and 3 bases, in that order; junction bases with no gene match: 10. The CDR3 DNA follows: TGTGCCATCAGAAGCCAATGGGGACAGGGGTACACTGAAGCTTTCTTT. As protein: CAIRSQWGQGYTEAFF.

The V gene is TRBV29-1, the J gene TRBJ1-4; the match to TRBD1 covers 9 bases. Trimming took 7 bases from V and 5 from J; bases not matched to a gene: 8. CDR1 and CDR2 (germline): SQVTM, ANQGSEA. The CDR3 is made up of 14 amino acids. CDR3 sequence (DNA): TGCAGCGCGGCAAAGACAGGGGGGAATGAAAAACTGTTTTTT. Its protein product is CSAAKTGGNEKLFF. Supplemented by reference TRBV29-1 and TRBJ1-4, the full variable domain reads SAVISQKPSRDICQRGTSLTIQCQVDSQVTMMFWYRQQPGQSLTLIATANQGSEATYESGFVIDKFPISRPNLTFSTLTVSNMSPEDSSIYLCSAAKTGGNEKLFFGSGTQLSVL.

The chain employs TRBV4-3 and TRBJ2-7; possibly TRBD2 for D (6 bases). V shed 3 bases and J shed 12 bases, with 30 bases lying between them. The germline V gene has CDR1 LGHNA and CDR2 YSLEER. CDR3 length: 17 amino acids. The CDR3 DNA is TGCGCCAGCAGCCAGGAGATAATAGTCGGAACTAGCTACGACCTGTACTTC. Amino acid sequence: CASSQEIIVGTSYDLYF.

On this clone: A junction boundary mismatches the germline segment, possibly from a read error. J is TRBJ2-7 and V is TRBV4-1; 7 positions agree with TRBD2. Germline V gene lookup returns CDR1 MGHRA and CDR2 YSYEKL. The CDR3 totals 14 residues. Here the CDR3 reads CASSRGDYDYGQYF. Here the CDR3 DNA reads TGCGCCAGCAGCCGGGGGGACTACGACTACGGGCAGTACTTC.